The rows below give T cell receptor beta chains drawn from one sample of a study of long-term antiretroviral therapy in people with HIV. Sequencing used immunoSEQ multiplex PCR; TCRdb keeps in-frame clones, though not all of them. The table shows under 20,000 clones, with 65% to 85% occurring only once. The material was unsorted PBMCs, obtained 0.1 years before starting antiretroviral therapy. These TCRs come from a young man with HIV. The CDR3 runs from the conserved cysteine through the conserved F or W. D genes are given only for firm matches. The size field is filled for only some rows; it gives once, few, many or a size class.

d_call	v_call	clone_size	j_call	cdr3_aa	cdr3_nt
TRBD2	TRBV11-2	once	TRBJ2-1	CASSPLERGNFNEQFF	TGTGCCAGCAGCCCCTTGGAGCGGGGGAACTTCAATGAGCAGTTCTTC
TRBD2	TRBV4-3	.	TRBJ2-1	CASSQDRGGGSSYNEQFF	TGCGCCAGCAGCCAAGATCGGGGCGGGGGGAGCTCCTACAATGAGCAGTTCTTC
.	TRBV7-9	.	TRBJ1-1	CASSLTGPQNTEAFF	TGTGCCAGCAGCTTAACAGGGCCTCAGAACACTGAAGCTTTCTTT
TRBD1	TRBV6-5	.	TRBJ2-7	CASRGQGASGEQYF	TGTGCCAGCAGAGGACAGGGGGCTTCGGGCGAGCAGTACTTC
.	TRBV6-5	.	TRBJ1-1	CASSYSSGQEAFF	TGTGCCAGCAGTTACTCTTCTGGACAGGAAGCTTTCTTT
.	TRBV27	.	TRBJ1-2	CASSKQANYGYTF	TGTGCCAGCAGTAAACAGGCGAATTATGGCTACACCTTC
.	TRBV4-1	.	TRBJ2-5	CASSQGRAQAGQTQYF	TGCGCCAGCAGCCAAGGGCGGGCCCAGGCGGGACAGACCCAGTACTTC
.	TRBV14	once	TRBJ1-1	CASSPAGMNTEAFF	TGTGCCAGCAGCCCTGCGGGGATGAACACTGAAGCTTTCTTT
TRBD2	TRBV27	medium-sized	TRBJ2-7	CASSFKAGGYEQYF	TGTGCCAGCAGTTTCAAAGCGGGAGGCTACGAGCAGTACTTC
.	TRBV5-6	.	TRBJ2-1	CASSFGGGTTEQFF	TGTGCCAGCAGCTTCGGGGGAGGTACAACGGAGCAGTTCTTC
.	TRBV12-5	.	TRBJ2-2	CASALRPGAITGELFF	TGTGCTAGTGCTCTCAGGCCCGGAGCCATCACCGGGGAGCTGTTTTTT
TRBD1	TRBV4-1	medium-sized	TRBJ1-5	CASSQGQGNDQPQHF	TGCGCCAGCAGCCAGGGACAGGGAAACGACCAGCCCCAGCATTTT
.	TRBV9	.	TRBJ2-1	CASSVARADGGPFNEQFF	TGTGCCAGCAGCGTAGCACGGGCAGACGGGGGCCCGTTCAATGAGCAGTTCTTC
TRBD1	TRBV30	.	TRBJ1-1	CAWGRGTGGTEAFF	TGTGCCTGGGGTCGGGGGACAGGGGGCACTGAAGCTTTCTTT
.	TRBV9	.	TRBJ2-4	CASSSTAVVAKNIQYF	TGTGCCAGCAGCTCGACGGCGGTGGTAGCCAAAAACATTCAGTACTTC
TRBD2	TRBV19	.	TRBJ2-1	CASSSPGLAGVNEQFF	TGTGCCAGTAGTAGCCCGGGACTAGCGGGAGTCAATGAGCAGTTCTTC
.	TRBV5-8	.	TRBJ1-2	CASSFGRFGGKGGYTF	TGTGCCAGCAGCTTTGGGCGTTTCGGGGGGAAAGGTGGCTACACCTTC
.	TRBV4-3	.	TRBJ2-2	CASREQGNTGELFF	TGCGCCAGCAGAGAACAGGGAAACACCGGGGAGCTGTTTTTT
.	TRBV11-2	.	TRBJ2-4	CASSSQGGYGGNIQYF	TGTGCCAGCAGCTCTCAGGGGGGCTACGGGGGAAACATTCAGTACTTC
.	TRBV30	.	TRBJ1-5	CAWSTHRVSGQPQHF	TGTGCCTGGAGTACCCACCGCGTGTCGGGCCAGCCCCAGCATTTT
TRBD1	TRBV18	.	TRBJ1-2	CASSPPAQGEGYGYTF	TGTGCCAGCTCACCACCGGCCCAGGGGGAGGGCTATGGCTACACCTTC
TRBD1	TRBV18	.	TRBJ1-1	CASSQNRGRSSEAFF	TGTGCCAGCTCACAAAACAGGGGGCGGAGCTCTGAAGCTTTCTTT
TRBD2	TRBV27	.	TRBJ2-2	CASSPDLAANTGELFF	TGTGCCAGCAGTCCCGATCTAGCGGCAAACACCGGGGAGCTGTTTTTT
.	TRBV11-2	.	TRBJ1-5	CASSKDLAQPQHF	TGTGCCAGCAGTAAGGATTTAGCCCAGCCCCAGCATTTT
TRBD2	TRBV5-6	once	TRBJ2-3	CASSSGTSDTQYF	TGTGCCAGCAGCTCGGGGACTAGCGATACGCAGTATTTT
TRBD1	TRBV25-1	.	TRBJ1-1	CASSAGQGAGTEAFF	TGTGCCAGCAGTGCAGGACAGGGGGCGGGCACTGAAGCTTTCTTT
.	TRBV27	.	TRBJ1-1	CASSLGHPLGTEAFF	TGTGCCAGCAGTTTAGGACACCCCCTGGGGACTGAAGCTTTCTTT
.	TRBV19	.	TRBJ1-1	CATPGPGTEAFF	TGTGCCACCCCAGGCCCGGGAACTGAAGCTTTCTTT
.	TRBV12-5	.	TRBJ2-1	CASGLSDPSFYNEQFF	TGTGCTAGTGGTTTATCCGACCCATCATTCTACAATGAGCAGTTCTTC
.	TRBV4-2	few	TRBJ2-7	CASSRNRDSYEQYF	TGTGCCAGCAGCCGAAACCGGGACTCCTACGAGCAGTACTTC
TRBD1	TRBV6-1	few	TRBJ1-4	CASRTGATNEKLFF	TGTGCCAGCAGGACAGGGGCCACTAATGAAAAACTGTTTTTT
TRBD1	TRBV5-8	once	TRBJ2-5	CASSLEDRALETQYF	TGTGCCAGCAGCTTGGAGGACAGGGCTTTGGAGACCCAGTACTTC
TRBD2	TRBV27	once	TRBJ2-5	CASSFSGSSWETQYF	TGTGCCAGCAGTTTCAGCGGGAGTTCGTGGGAGACCCAGTACTTC
.	TRBV28	.	TRBJ2-2	CASSFRGPTGELFF	TGTGCCAGCAGTTTCAGAGGGCCCACCGGGGAGCTGTTTTTT
.	TRBV5-5	.	TRBJ1-1	CASSFIAGMNTEAFF	TGTGCCAGCAGCTTCATCGCAGGGATGAACACTGAAGCTTTCTTT
.	TRBV18	.	TRBJ1-3	CASSPPEGLGNTIYF	TGTGCCAGCTCACCACCAGAGGGGCTCGGAAACACCATATATTTT
.	TRBV10-3	.	TRBJ2-5	CAISGPPGGDQQETQYF	TGTGCCATCAGTGGCCCCCCGGGCGGAGACCAACAAGAGACCCAGTACTTC
TRBD1	TRBV6-5	.	TRBJ2-7	CASRLTGTGSYEQYF	TGTGCCAGCAGGCTTACCGGGACAGGATCTTACGAGCAGTACTTC
.	TRBV4-2	few	TRBJ1-5	CASSQDEGPSNQPQHF	TGTGCCAGCAGCCAAGACGAGGGACCTTCGAATCAGCCCCAGCATTTT
TRBD2	TRBV5-1	.	TRBJ2-7	CASRPRLAGVGEQYF	TGCGCCAGCAGACCTAGACTAGCGGGGGTTGGCGAGCAGTACTTC
.	TRBV19	once	TRBJ2-7	CASSMSTREQYF	TGTGCCAGTAGTATGTCTACTCGCGAGCAGTACTTC
.	TRBV18	.	TRBJ1-2	CASSPQRDDGYTF	TGTGCCAGCTCACCGCAGAGGGACGATGGCTACACCTTC
.	TRBV6-6	.	TRBJ2-5	CASSYEAGRWETQYF	TGTGCCAGCAGTTATGAGGCAGGGCGGTGGGAGACCCAGTACTTC
TRBD2	TRBV11-2	.	TRBJ2-2	CASSPGGINTGELFF	TGTGCCAGCAGTCCGGGGGGAATTAACACCGGGGAGCTGTTTTTT
TRBD2	TRBV4-2	.	TRBJ2-5	CASSQDSTTGGETQYF	TGTGCCAGCAGCCAAGATTCCACAACGGGGGGGGAGACCCAGTACTTC
.	TRBV5-1	.	TRBJ2-5	CASSLGGEETQYF	TGCGCCAGCAGCTTGGGAGGGGAAGAGACCCAGTACTTC
TRBD2	TRBV15	.	TRBJ2-1	CATSRPSTSGLYNEQFF	TGTGCCACCAGCAGACCTTCGACTAGCGGACTTTACAATGAGCAGTTCTTC
.	TRBV5-1	.	TRBJ1-2	CASSPVGGGYGYTF	TGCGCCAGCAGCCCCGTTGGGGGGGGCTATGGCTACACCTTC
TRBD2	TRBV27	few	TRBJ2-1	CASSRTSGRLSEQFF	TGTGCCAGCAGTCGGACTAGCGGGAGGTTAAGTGAGCAGTTCTTC
.	TRBV7-3	.	TRBJ1-1	CASSFGGKNTEAFF	TGTGCCAGCAGCTTCGGGGGGAAGAACACTGAAGCTTTCTTT
.	TRBV7-9	.	TRBJ2-1	CAAPGGTYNEQFF	TGTGCCGCCCCTGGCGGGACCTACAATGAGCAGTTCTTC
.	TRBV7-3	.	TRBJ2-2	CASSPDRLGGELFF	TGTGCCAGCAGTCCCGACAGGTTGGGCGGGGAGCTGTTTTTT
.	TRBV25-1	.	TRBJ2-3	CANHSDTQYF	TGTGCCAATCATTCAGATACGCAGTATTTT